Presented here are 32 T cell receptor beta chains from one specimen sequenced in a study of T cell changes during pregnancy in multiple sclerosis. Data came from immunoSEQ multiplex PCR; TCRdb stores just in-frame clones and leaves some out. The table includes about 46,000 clones, more than 90% detected once. Source: CD8+ T cells from peripheral blood mononuclear cells, taken after pregnancy. These receptors all come from a female donor with multiple sclerosis, enrolled in a pregnancy study.

The chain uses TRBV7-9 and TRBJ1-1; D is perhaps TRBD1 (6 bases). The V gene lost 1 base and the J gene lost 5 bases, with 14 bases spanning the gap. From germline, CDR1 is SEHNR and CDR2 FQNEAQ (reference sequence). The CDR3 totals 15 residues. CDR3 in DNA: TGTGCCAGCAGCTTAGTAGGGGGGGATGGGACTGAAGCTTTCTTT. Its protein product is CASSLVGGDGTEAFF.

This clone was observed a single time. CDR3 sequence (DNA): TGTGCCAGTGGACAGGGAGAGGCCTATGGCTACACCTTC. This encodes CASGQGEAYGYTF. The rearrangement uses TRBV2 and TRBJ1-2; 8 bases agree with TRBD1. Germline assignment: CDR1 SNHLY and CDR2 FYNNEI. After removal of 9 bases from V and 4 bases from J, the junction contained 7 bases not matched to a gene. The CDR3 totals 13 residues.

The chain is built from TRBV15 and TRBJ1-2; maybe TRBD1 (5 bases). Trimming left V 5 bases short and J 3 bases short, with 16 bases between. CDR1 and CDR2 from the germline V gene are LNHNV and YYDKDF (reference sequence). The CDR3 extends over 15 amino acids. CDR3 DNA: TGTGCCACCAGCTCAATCAACAGGCACCACTATGGCTACACCTTC. Protein sequence: CATSSINRHHYGYTF.

The chain employs TRBV5-1 and TRBJ1-2, with no clear D. The V end was cut by 4 bases, the J end by 5 bases, with 12 bases between. This CDR3 spans 13 amino acids. Germline CDR1 SGHRS, CDR2 YFSETQ. CDR3 coding DNA: TGCGCCAGCAGCATGGAACAGTTTTATGGCTACACCTTC. This encodes CASSMEQFYGYTF.

This chain connects TRBV4-1 to TRBJ2-3, with D perhaps TRBD2 (6 bases). Germline V lookup: CDR1 MGHRA, CDR2 YSYEKL. The V and J ends lost 0 bases and 4 bases respectively, with 14 bases between them. The CDR3 spans 16 residues. The DNA of the CDR3 is TGCGCCAGCAGCCAAGAACACGTTCCTAGCGCAGATACGCAGTATTTT. Translation gives CASSQEHVPSADTQYF.

The genes are TRBV5-1 and TRBJ1-1; TRBD1 might be the D (6 bases). This CDR3 comprises 14 residues. The germline CDR1 and CDR2 sequences are SGHRS and YFSETQ. V lost 4 bases, J lost 4 bases, and 14 bases lay in between. The CDR3 protein is CASSQLGGGTEAFF. Here the CDR3 DNA reads TGCGCCAGCAGCCAACTAGGGGGTGGCACTGAAGCTTTCTTT.

The V gene is TRBV13, the J gene TRBJ2-7; 7 bases agree with TRBD2. The CDR3 extends over 13 amino acids. From germline, CDR1 is PRHDT and CDR2 FYEKMQ (reference sequence). Trimming took 3 bases from V and 3 from J; bases not matched to a gene: 2. CDR3 bases: TGTGCCAGCAGCTTGCGGGGGTACTACGAGCAGTACTTC. Protein product: CASSLRGYYEQYF.

The J gene is TRBJ2-7, the V gene TRBV7-7; 8 bases align to TRBD1. V lost 5 bases, J lost 2 bases, and 5 bases stayed unmatched. The CDR3 sequence is 14 residues long. Per the germline V gene, CDR1 is SSHAT and CDR2 is FNYEAQ (reference sequence). The CDR3 sequence: CASSLGQGAYEQYF. CDR3 bases: TGTGCCAGCAGCCTAGGACAGGGAGCCTACGAGCAGTACTTC. The variable domain in full, with the rest retrieved from reference TRBV7-7 and TRBJ2-7, is GAGVSQSPRYKVTKRGQDVTLRCDPISSHATLYWYQQALGQGPEFLTYFNYEAQPDKSGLPSDRFSAERPEGSISTLTIQRTEQRDSAMYRCASSLGQGAYEQYFGPGTRLTVT.

This clone is medium-sized. The chain carries TRBV6-1 and TRBJ1-4; D call uncertain. The CDR3 is made up of 15 amino acids. Germline V gene data show CDR1 as MNHNS and CDR2 as SASEGT. The ends were cut back, 1 base at V and 7 bases at J, with 13 bases in the middle. CDR3 region: CASSEDGGASEKLFF. CDR3 DNA sequence: TGTGCCAGCAGTGAAGATGGCGGCGCAAGTGAAAAACTGTTTTTT.

The chain joins TRBV21-1 to TRBJ2-7; the table assigns TRBD1, which was not confirmed against the DNA. TRBV21-1 is a pseudogene segment. The CDR3 sequence is 15 residues long. The CDR3 DNA reads as TGTGCCAGCAGCAGACGACAGGGGGCGCCGGCCGAGCAGTACTTC. Residues: CASSRRQGAPAEQYF.

This clone showed up just a few times. The chain couples TRBV6-5 to TRBJ2-7; TRBD2 is a possible D gene (6 bases). The CDR3 runs 15 residues. Trimming removed 4 bases at V and 2 bases at J, with 15 bases between. The V gene's germline CDR1 is MNHEY and CDR2 SVGAGI. The CDR3 nucleotides are TGTGCCAGCAGTTTCAAAAGCGGGCGAGCCTACGAGCAGTACTTC. It translates to CASSFKSGRAYEQYF.

This clone was counted once. The V and J genes are TRBV7-6 and TRBJ2-5; tentative D call: TRBD2 (6 bases). The CDR3 has 17 residues. Germline CDR1 is SGHVS and CDR2 is FNYEAQ. Trimming pared 0 bases from V and 5 bases from J, leaving 19 bases between. The CDR3 reads CASSLAPSGGGAETQYF. CDR3 DNA: TGTGCCAGCAGCTTAGCCCCCAGCGGCGGAGGGGCGGAGACCCAGTACTTC. Using reference TRBV7-6 and TRBJ2-5 for the parts outside the CDR3, the full variable domain is GAGVSQSPRYKVTKRGQDVALRCDPISGHVSLYWYRQALGQGPEFLTYFNYEAQQDKSGLPNDRFSAERPEGSISTLTIQRTEQRDSAMYRCASSLAPSGGGAETQYFGPGTRLLVL.

The chain combines TRBV25-1 with TRBJ2-1; 8 bases map to TRBD2. CDR3 length: 13 residues. The trim removed 7 bases at V and 8 bases at J, leaving 7 bases unmatched. Per the germline V gene, CDR1 is MGHDK and CDR2 is SYGVNS. The CDR3 reads CASNGGGLDEQFF. The CDR3, as DNA: TGTGCCAGCAACGGGGGGGGGCTCGATGAGCAGTTCTTC.

The rearrangement joins TRBV7-2 to TRBJ2-7; 7 positions agree with TRBD1. V dropped 1 base and J dropped 0; count of bases not matched to a gene: 6. The CDR3 loop spans 16 amino acids. Germline lookup yields CDR1 SGHTA and CDR2 FQGNSA. The CDR3 DNA reads TGTGCCAGCAGCTTAGTCCGAACAGGGGCCTCCTACGAGCAGTACTTC. This translates into CASSLVRTGASYEQYF.

The CDR3 DNA reads TGTGCCAGCAGCGCGGGGGCGGGGGGGCACAATGAGCAGTTCTTC. Amino acid sequence: CASSAGAGGHNEQFF. V is TRBV9 and J is TRBJ2-1; 9 nucleotides agree with TRBD2. This CDR3 comprises 15 residues. Germline V gene data show CDR1 as SGDLS and CDR2 as YYNGEE. V lost 3 bases to trimming and J lost 5 bases; unmatched junction nucleotides: 6.

The chain employs TRBV9 and TRBJ2-1; 7 positions match TRBD1. V shed 4 bases, J shed 2 bases, and the junction held 9 bases outside the gene matches. Germline CDR1 is SGDLS and CDR2 is YYNGEE. The CDR3 extends over 16 amino acids. The CDR3 bases are TGTGCCAGCAGCTCCAGAACCGGGACAGCCTACAATGAGCAGTTCTTC. It translates to CASSSRTGTAYNEQFF.

The chain has TRBV7-6 and TRBJ2-3; 8 nucleotides align to TRBD2. This CDR3 contains 15 residues. Germline CDR1 SGHVS, CDR2 FNYEAQ. Losses at the gene ends were 5 bases for V and 3 bases for J; bases not matched to a gene: 7. The chain's CDR3 is CASSARGGGTDTQYF. The DNA for the CDR3 is TGTGCCAGCAGCGCCCGGGGGGGCGGGACAGATACGCAGTATTTT.

A single count supports this clone. The rearrangement links TRBV6-1 to TRBJ2-5; 11 nucleotides agree with TRBD2. This CDR3 spans 15 amino acids. After removal of 6 bases from V and 2 bases from J, the junction contained 5 bases not matched to a gene. CDR1 is MNHNS and CDR2 is SASEGT in the germline V gene. In DNA form, the CDR3 reads TGTGCCAGCAGGGTAGCGGGGGGGTTTCAAGAGACCCAGTACTTC. Residues: CASRVAGGFQETQYF.

The chain carries TRBV30 and TRBJ2-1; D not resolved. The CDR3 is 14 amino acids. Germline CDR1 GTSNPN, CDR2 SVGIG (reference sequence). V gave up 4 bases and J gave up 2 bases, with 12 bases separating them. CDR3 DNA sequence: TGTGCCTGGACGGAACAGAGACCCTACAATGAGCAGTTCTTC. Its protein is CAWTEQRPYNEQFF.

The table lists this clone with a count of one. The J gene is TRBJ1-1, the V gene TRBV7-8; D might be TRBD1 (6 bases). CDR3 length: 17 amino acids. The ends were cut back, 6 bases at V and 2 bases at J, with 22 bases in the middle. CDR1 SGHVS and CDR2 FQNEAQ come from the germline V gene. CDR3 protein: CASRAQEAAGENTEAFF. Here the CDR3 DNA reads TGTGCCAGCAGAGCCCAAGAGGCGGCAGGGGAAAACACTGAAGCTTTCTTT.

The chain carries TRBV7-8 and TRBJ1-6, with unresolved D. Germline lookup yields CDR1 SGHVS and CDR2 FQNEAQ. With 1 base removed from V and 6 bases from J, the gap between germline ends came to 13 bases. This CDR3 is 16 amino acids long. The CDR3 coding sequence is TGTGCCAGCAGCTTAGGGGTTTTACAGCTTAATTCACCCCTCCACTTT. Amino acid sequence: CASSLGVLQLNSPLHF.

This rearrangement joins TRBV4-3 to TRBJ1-2, with D uncertain. CDR3 length: 14 residues. Germline values: CDR1 LGHNA, CDR2 YSLEER. Trimming pared 4 bases from V and 7 bases from J, leaving 16 bases between. CDR3 sequence: CASSPSRQWPGYTF. For the CDR3, the DNA is TGCGCCAGCAGCCCGTCTCGACAATGGCCTGGCTACACCTTC.

This clone was counted once. The chain has TRBV19 and TRBJ2-2; D is possibly TRBD1 (6 bases). The CDR3 sequence is 16 residues long. The V and J ends lost 5 bases and 0 bases respectively, with 13 bases between them. Germline V gene lookup returns CDR1 LNHDA and CDR2 SQIVND (reference sequence). DNA for the CDR3: TGTGCCAGTAGTCCCTCTAGGGGGACGAACACCGGGGAGCTGTTTTTT. Amino acids: CASSPSRGTNTGELFF.

The rearrangement joins TRBV7-8 to TRBJ1-3, with D possibly matching TRBD1 (6 bases). Germline CDR1 SGHVS, CDR2 FQNEAQ. This CDR3 is 16 amino acids long. Trimming took off 6 bases at V and 2 bases at J, with 17 bases between the two ends. CDR3 DNA sequence: TGTGCCAGCAGGGTCGACGGAAGGGGGACTGGAAACACCATATATTTT. It is translated as CASRVDGRGTGNTIYF.

The CDR3 DNA sequence: TGTGCCAGCAGTTACTCAGCAACTAACTATGGCTACACCTTC. This encodes CASSYSATNYGYTF. The chain employs TRBV6-5 and TRBJ1-2; D remains unclear. The CDR3 loop spans 14 amino acids. CDR1 and CDR2 (germline): MNHEY, SVGAGI. The V end was cut by 0 bases, the J end by 0 bases, with 5 bases between.

The chain is built from TRBV7-9 and TRBJ1-1; 12 bases are a match to TRBD1. J gave up 1 base and V 5 bases, and 2 bases lay outside the gene matches. CDR3 length equals 15 residues. Per germline, CDR1 SEHNR and CDR2 FQNEAQ (reference sequence). This CDR3 reads CASSEGQGANTEAFF. The CDR3 bases are TGTGCCAGCAGCGAGGGACAGGGGGCGAACACTGAAGCTTTCTTT.

The chain combines TRBV7-6 with TRBJ2-7, with TRBD2 matching 8 bases. Germline CDR1 and CDR2: SGHVS and FNYEAQ. The junction had 13 bases not matched to a gene; V was cut back by 5 bases and J by 7 bases. The CDR3 has 15 residues. The CDR3 is CASSEGSAGGREQYF. CDR3 DNA sequence: TGTGCCAGCAGCGAGGGGTCCGCGGGAGGACGGGAGCAGTACTTC.

The V gene is TRBV21-1, the J gene TRBJ2-3; TRBD2 was called by the table and not checked on the DNA. TRBV21-1 is a pseudogene segment. This CDR3 has 18 amino acids. The CDR3 DNA reads TGTGCCAGCAGCAACAGACTAGCGGGAGGCCCCCGGGCAGATACGCAGTATTTT. Its protein product is CASSNRLAGGPRADTQYF.

V gene TRBV27 combines with J gene TRBJ2-3, with D possibly matching TRBD2 (5 bases). V lost 5 bases, J lost 2 bases, and 14 bases lay in between. From germline, CDR1 is MNHEY and CDR2 SMNVEV (reference sequence). This CDR3 spans 15 amino acids. CDR3 sequence reads: CASSVSVQATDTQYF. The DNA for the CDR3 is TGTGCCAGCAGTGTTAGCGTCCAGGCCACAGATACGCAGTATTTT.

The chain employs TRBV27 and TRBJ2-1; TRBD1 matches at 8 bases. CDR3 length equals 14 residues. Germline V gives CDR1 MNHEY, CDR2 SMNVEV (reference sequence). After removal of 8 bases from V and 5 bases from J, the junction contained 8 bases not matched to a gene. The CDR3 sequence: CASGWTGMDNEQFF. CDR3 nucleotide sequence: TGTGCCAGCGGGTGGACAGGGATGGACAATGAGCAGTTCTTC.

The chain joins TRBV4-1 to TRBJ1-4; TRBD1 might be the D (5 bases). V gave up 0 bases and J gave up 8 bases, with 13 bases separating them. The CDR3 runs 15 residues. Germline values: CDR1 MGHRA, CDR2 YSYEKL. The CDR3 region is CASSQDFGRGEKLFF. CDR3 DNA: TGCGCCAGCAGCCAAGATTTTGGACGGGGGGAAAAACTGTTTTTT.

The V gene is TRBV4-3, the J gene TRBJ2-7; D perhaps matches TRBD1 (5 bases). The CDR3 sequence is 15 residues long. Germline-derived CDR1 and CDR2 are LGHNA and YSLEER. V was trimmed by 1 base and J by 1 base, leaving 11 bases between them. CDR3 coding DNA: TGCGCCAGCAGCCAAGTCCGGACAACGTCCTACGAGCAGTACTTC. Amino acid sequence: CASSQVRTTSYEQYF.